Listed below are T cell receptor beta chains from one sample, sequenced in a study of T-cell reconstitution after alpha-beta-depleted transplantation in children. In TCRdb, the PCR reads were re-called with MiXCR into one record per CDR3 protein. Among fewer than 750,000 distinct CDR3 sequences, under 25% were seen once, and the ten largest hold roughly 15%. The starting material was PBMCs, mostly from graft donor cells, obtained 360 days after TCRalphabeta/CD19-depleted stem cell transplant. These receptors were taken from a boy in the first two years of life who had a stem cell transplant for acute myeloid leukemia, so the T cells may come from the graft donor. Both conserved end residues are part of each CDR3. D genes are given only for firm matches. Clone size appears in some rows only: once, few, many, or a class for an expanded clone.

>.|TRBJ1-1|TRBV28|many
TGTGCCAGCAGGCGCGGCTCAGCCCCGAAGAGAGCTTTCTTT
CASRRGSAPKRAFF
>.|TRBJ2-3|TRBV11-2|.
TGTGCCAGCAGCTTAGATAGGCCCACGGGGGACCCGCAGGCGCAGTATTTT
CASSLDRPTGDPQAQYF
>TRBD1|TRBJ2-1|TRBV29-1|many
TGCAGCGTGGGACAGGGGGCAGGAAATGAGCAGTTCTTC
CSVGQGAGNEQFF
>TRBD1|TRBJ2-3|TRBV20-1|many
TGCAGTGCGGAACCGGGACAGGGGGCAGATACGCAGTATTTT
CSAEPGQGADTQYF
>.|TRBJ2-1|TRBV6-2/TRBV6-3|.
TGTGCCAGCAGTTACTCGATCCCCCTGGGACTTTCCGCCAGCTCCTACAATGAGCAGTTCTTC
CASSYSIPLGLSASSYNEQFF
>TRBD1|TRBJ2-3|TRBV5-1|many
TGCGCCAGCAGCTTGACAGGGGGACCCAGCACAGATACGCAGTATTTT
CASSLTGGPSTDTQYF
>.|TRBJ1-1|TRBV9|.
TGTGCCAGCAGCGTAGTCCCAGGGGTTGGCACTGAAGCTTTCTTT
CASSVVPGVGTEAFF
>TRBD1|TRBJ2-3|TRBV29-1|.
TGCAGCGTTGAGCCAGGGGGCATGCGGTATTTT
CSVEPGGMRYF
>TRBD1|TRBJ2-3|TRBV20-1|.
TGCAGTGCTTCGGACAGGGCCGCAGATACGCAGTATTTT
CSASDRAADTQYF
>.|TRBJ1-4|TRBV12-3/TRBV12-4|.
TGTGCCAGCAACCCTACAGGCACAAATGAAAAACTGTTTTTT
CASNPTGTNEKLFF
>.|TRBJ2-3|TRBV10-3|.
TGTGCCATCAGTGCGTCGACGGAAAGCACAGATACGCAGTATTTT
CAISASTESTDTQYF
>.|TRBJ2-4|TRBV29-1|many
TGCAGCGTTGTTGGATTCTGGAACATTCAGTACTTC
CSVVGFWNIQYF
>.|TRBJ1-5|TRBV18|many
TGTGCCAGCTCACCGGACAGTCTCAATCAGCCCCAGCATTTT
CASSPDSLNQPQHF
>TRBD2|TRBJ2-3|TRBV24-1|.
TGTGCCACCGCGGGGGGCCGCACGACTAGCACAGATACGCAGTATTTT
CATAGGRTTSTDTQYF
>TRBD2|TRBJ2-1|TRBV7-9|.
TGTGCCAGCAGCTTTGAGCGGGGGGGCCTTCGTGAGCAGTTCTTC
CASSFERGGLREQFF
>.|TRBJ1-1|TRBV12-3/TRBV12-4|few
TGTGCCAGCAGTTTGAACCAGGCGAACACTGAAGCTTTCTTT
CASSLNQANTEAFF
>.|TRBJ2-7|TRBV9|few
TGTGCCAGCAGCGTAGAAGACATTTCCTACGAGCAGTACTTC
CASSVEDISYEQYF
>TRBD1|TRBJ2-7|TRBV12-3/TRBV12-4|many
TGTGCCAGCAGCTTGACGGGGCAGGGGGTCAACGAGCAGTACTTC
CASSLTGQGVNEQYF
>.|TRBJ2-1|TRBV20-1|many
TGCAGTGCTGGTGGCAGCCCCACCTACAATGAGCAGTTCTTC
CSAGGSPTYNEQFF
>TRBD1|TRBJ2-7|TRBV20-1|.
TGCAGTGCTAGAGGCGTGTTAGGAGGGACAGGGTCGAACGAGCAGTACTTC
CSARGVLGGTGSNEQYF
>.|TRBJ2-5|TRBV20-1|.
TGCAGTGCTAGAGAAGGGACCTCCCTTCAAGAGACCCAGTACTTC
CSAREGTSLQETQYF
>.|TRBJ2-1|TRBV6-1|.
TGTGCCAGCAGTGTAGGGGTGGGCTCCTACAATGAGCAGTTCTTC
CASSVGVGSYNEQFF
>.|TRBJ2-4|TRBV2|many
TGTGCCAGCAGTGATGAGTTAGCCAAAAACATTCAGTACTTC
CASSDELAKNIQYF
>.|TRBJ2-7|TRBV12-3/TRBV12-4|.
TGTGCCAGCAGTTTAGGGCTAGGGTATAAGGACTCCTACGAGCAGTACTTC
CASSLGLGYKDSYEQYF
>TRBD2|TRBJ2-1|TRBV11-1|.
TGTGCCAGCAGCCTTGGGACTAGCGGGGGCGTCTACAATGAGCAGTTCTTC
CASSLGTSGGVYNEQFF
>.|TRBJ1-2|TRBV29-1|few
TGCAGCGTCCGATCAGACGGGGGGCAAGTCTGGGGCTACACCTTC
CSVRSDGGQVWGYTF
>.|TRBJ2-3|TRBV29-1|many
TGCAGCGTTCGACGAGCGGAGTCTTCTAATACGCAGTATTTT
CSVRRAESSNTQYF
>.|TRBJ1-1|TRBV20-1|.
TGCAGTGCTAGAGAGGAGGAATGGGCGAACACTGAAGCTTTCTTT
CSAREEEWANTEAFF
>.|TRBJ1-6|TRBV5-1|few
TGCGCCAGCAGCTTGACAGGAAATTTCTATAATTCACCCCTCCACTTT
CASSLTGNFYNSPLHF
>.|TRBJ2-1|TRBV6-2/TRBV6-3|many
TGTGCCAGCACGGTCGCGGGACTCGCGTATGAGCAGTTCTTC
CASTVAGLAYEQFF
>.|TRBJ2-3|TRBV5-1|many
TGCGCCAGCAAGCCAACAGCAACTCCCGGGACAATCACAGATACGCAGTATTTT
CASKPTATPGTITDTQYF
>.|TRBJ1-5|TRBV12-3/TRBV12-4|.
TGTGCCAGCAGTTTAGAAGGATATGGGCCCAATCAGCCCCAGCATTTT
CASSLEGYGPNQPQHF